One T cell receptor beta chain is described in this entry. This clone was counted between two and nine times. Its antigen remains undetermined. Base qualities are not recorded, but no much larger clone differs from it by a single base. The CDR3 measures 15 amino acids from cysteine to phenylalanine. The sequence is cut down to CDR3 DNA, 45 bases in frame from base 1. V is pruned by 6 bases and J by 4 bases, leaving 4 bases of the junction without a gene match. CDR1 and CDR2 are drawn from the germline V gene: MNHNS, SASEGT. This sample is part of a study of metastatic and nonmetastatic thyroid tumors (dated by TCRdb to between 2020 and 2021). About the investigation overall: For patients with malignant and with benign thyroid disease, the researchers compared repertoires between peripheral blood samples and tumor or nodule tissue samples. What the study reported, not specific to this receptor: In both blood and tumor samples, malignant tumors were reported to have significantly higher TCR beta diversity than benign nodules.

Receptor amplification or capture employed PCR. The sample was run on an Illumina HiSeq 4000. The TCR beta-chain CDR3 region of each patient was profiled by high-throughput sequencing. The study's processing was this. Drawing on CDR3 differences between clinicopathological groups, the researchers built a classifier meant to tell apart patients with distant-metastatic papillary thyroid cancer. To measure repertoire diversity the researchers used the Shannon index, while the Morisita-Horn index served to gauge how similar the tumor and blood repertoires were. The public reads were run again by TCRdb, first through fastp at Q25 and then through MiXCR, and only productive beta chains were kept. For this entry, the V and J calls and clone size follow TCRdb and not the study's own pipeline. Present in this sample are roughly 3,000 clones, 25% to 30% of which were seen just once. Roughly 15% of the sample belongs to the ten largest clones.

No patient had received any treatment before thyroid surgery. Patient clinical samples collected from about 2011 to 2018 were retrospectively analysed using T-cell receptor beta sequencing. Material: tumor tissue. The V and J genes are TRBV6-1 and TRBJ2-3, and 13 junction bases match TRBD2. The receptor was isolated from a female donor with papillary thyroid cancer or a benign thyroid nodule (not recorded which). Some clones in this sample may be carry-over from other donors' samples. The DNA reads as follows: TGTGCCAGCAGGCTACTAGCGGGAGGGGCAGATACGCAGTATTTT. It translates as CASRLLAGGADTQYF.